What follows is one T cell receptor (beta chain) and its context. Using immunoSEQ multiplex PCR, the repertoire was profiled, and TCRdb retains in-frame clones only, with some absent. The table shows 65,000 to 85,000 clones, with more than 80% occurring only once. The sample belongs to a study of T cell changes during pregnancy in multiple sclerosis. The germline CDR1 and CDR2 sequences are LNHDA and SQIVND (reference sequence). V lost 2 bases and J lost 3; bases outside the gene matches: 14. This CDR3 has 19 residues. V gene TRBV19 combines with J gene TRBJ2-1, with TRBD1 matching 9 bases. The sequence derives from a female donor with multiple sclerosis, enrolled in a pregnancy study. Specimen: CD4+ T cells from peripheral blood mononuclear cells, collected before pregnancy. CDR3 sequence (DNA): TGTGCCAGTAGTATAAGCCCCCACGAGGGACAGGGCTACTACAATGAGCAGTTCTTC. Its protein is CASSISPHEGQGYYNEQFF. The entire variable domain, with the rest obtained from reference TRBV19 and TRBJ2-1, is as follows: DGGITQSPKYLFRKEGQNVTLSCEQNLNHDAMYWYRQDPGQGLRLIYYSQIVNDFQKGDIAEGYSVSREKKESFPLTVTSAQKNPTAFYLCASSISPHEGQGYYNEQFFGPGTRLTVL.